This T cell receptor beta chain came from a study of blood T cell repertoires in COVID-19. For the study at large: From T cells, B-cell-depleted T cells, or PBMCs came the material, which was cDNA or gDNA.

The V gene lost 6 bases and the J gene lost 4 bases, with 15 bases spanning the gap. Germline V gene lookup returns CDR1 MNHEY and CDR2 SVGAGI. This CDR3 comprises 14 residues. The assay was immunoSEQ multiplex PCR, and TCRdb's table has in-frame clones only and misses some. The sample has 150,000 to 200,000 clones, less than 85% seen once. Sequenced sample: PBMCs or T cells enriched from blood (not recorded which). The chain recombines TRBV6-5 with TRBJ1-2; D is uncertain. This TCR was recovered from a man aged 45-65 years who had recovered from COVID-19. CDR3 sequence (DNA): TGTGCCAGCAGGTCGGGATCCGAGATCTATGGCTACACCTTC. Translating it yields CASRSGSEIYGYTF.